The entry below gives a single T cell receptor (beta chain) sequence along with its context. Its antigen is still unknown. The data derive from a study of blood T cells in healthy people across ages. The authors ran a second PCR of about 7 to 11 cycles using a sample-barcoded 5' primer and a J-beta primer mix. Every cDNA molecule carried a tag from a template-switch adaptor bearing 12 random nucleotides. Any given sample supplied a minimum of 3 million CDR3-containing paired-end reads. TCRdb re-analysed the 5' RACE reads in MiXCR, keeping a single row per CDR3 protein. The sample shows over 1,500,000 distinct CDR3 sequences, around 50% of them seen only once. The CDR3 loop spans 14 amino acids. The V and J ends lost 6 bases and 7 bases respectively, with 15 bases between them. Points from the study as a whole: It was the long-lived donors that had more naive CD4+ cells and higher diversity than aged donors.

The rearrangement joins TRBV12-3 or TRBV12-4 to TRBJ2-2; D not certain. The source material was blood. This TCR derives from a woman between 40 and 50 years old in good health. The CDR3 region has the DNA TGTGCCAGCAGGCCTACAGTAGTGGGCGGGGAGCTGTTTTTT. This gives the protein CASRPTVVGGELFF.